This T cell receptor beta chain is drawn from a study of cytomegalovirus exposure and HLA in healthy donors. The PCR contained 60 Vbeta and 13 Jbeta primers. Profiling relied on immunoSEQ multiplex PCR, and the TCRdb table lists in-frame clones only, not all of them. Here the sample spans about 99,000 clones, roughly three quarters being singletons. The CDR3 spans 18 residues. Germline CDR1 reads MRHNA; CDR2 reads SNTAGT. V was pared by 0 bases and J by 2 bases, with 10 bases of the junction left unmatched. This chain joins TRBV6-4 and TRBJ2-3; 8 nucleotides align to TRBD2. The source material was PBMCs. The source of this sequence is a young woman in good health and CMV-seropositive. The CDR3 loop reads CASSDSPGTGGTTDTQYF. CDR3 coding DNA: TGTGCCAGCAGTGACTCGCCCGGGACGGGGGGGACCACAGATACGCAGTATTTT.